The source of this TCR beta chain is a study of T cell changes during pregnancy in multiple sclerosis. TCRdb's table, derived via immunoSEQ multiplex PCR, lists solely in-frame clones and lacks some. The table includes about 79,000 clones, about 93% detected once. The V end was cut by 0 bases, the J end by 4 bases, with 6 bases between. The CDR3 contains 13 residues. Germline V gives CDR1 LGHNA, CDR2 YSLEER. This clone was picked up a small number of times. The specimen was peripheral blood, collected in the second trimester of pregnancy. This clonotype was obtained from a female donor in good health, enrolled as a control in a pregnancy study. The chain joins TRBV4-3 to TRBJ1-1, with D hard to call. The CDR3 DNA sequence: TGCGCCAGCAGCCAAGAGTTCGGCACTGAAGCTTTCTTT. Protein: CASSQEFGTEAFF.